The entry below describes one T cell receptor (beta chain). The target antigen is unknown. Time point described: week 35, safety follow-up. Doses of 300 ug of mutant IDH1 20-mer peptide were given with topical imiquimod. Profiled with immunoSEQ multiplex PCR; TCRdb holds only in-frame clones, not every one. The sample contains under 40,000 clones, roughly 80% of which appear only once. Per germline, CDR1 LGHNA and CDR2 YSLEER. Trimming pared 0 bases from V and 4 bases from J, leaving 9 bases between. The CDR3 runs to 14 residues. The entry originates in a study of a mutant IDH1 vaccine in newly diagnosed glioma.

V and J are TRBV4-3 and TRBJ1-2; no firm D call. Here the sequenced sample was PBMCs, taken from a glioma patient whose treatment included an IDH1 peptide vaccine. This clonotype originated in a woman in her thirties or forties with glioma. The CDR3 nucleotides are TGCGCCAGCAGCCAAGATCTAGGCAGCTATGGCTACACCTTC. Translated, it gives CASSQDLGSYGYTF.